Shown below are 26 T cell receptor beta chains from a single sample sequenced in a study of chemoradiotherapy in HPV16-positive cancers. Assay used: immunoSEQ multiplex PCR; TCRdb lists only in-frame clones, some missing. This table holds roughly 12,000 clones, under 75% found once. This specimen was collected from a patient who underwent chemoradiotherapy. The receptors were sampled from a human donor with HPV-associated anogenital cancer.

V usage is TRBV7-3 and J usage is TRBJ1-2; D uncertain. V lost 2 bases and J 7 bases, leaving 14 bases between the germline ends. The V gene's germline CDR1 is SGHTA and CDR2 FQGTGA. The length of the CDR3 is 14 residues. The DNA for the CDR3 is TGTGCCAGCAGCTTAGGTGGCAGCCAGATTGGCTACACCTTC. It yields the protein CASSLGGSQIGYTF.

This clone was counted a few times. This chain connects TRBV29-1 to TRBJ1-2; possibly TRBD1 for D (5 bases). This CDR3 spans 14 amino acids. Between the trimmed V and J ends, which lost 6 bases and 4 bases, there was a span of 18 bases. Germline V gene data show CDR1 as SQVTM and CDR2 as ANQGSEA. CDR3 loop: CSVLLTGQGYGYTF. As DNA, the CDR3 is TGCAGCGTCCTCCTCACGGGGCAGGGCTATGGCTACACCTTC.

The chain links TRBV19 to TRBJ1-3; D is unresolved. Germline V CDR1 and CDR2: LNHDA, SQIVND (reference sequence). V shed 3 bases and J shed 0 bases, with 12 bases lying between them. This CDR3 spans 16 amino acids. The CDR3 bases are TGTGCCAGTAGTATTTCACCAGGCGCCTCTGGAAACACCATATATTTT. Protein product: CASSISPGASGNTIYF.

The chain joins TRBV5-1 to TRBJ2-3; 9 positions agree with TRBD1. The CDR3 consists of 14 residues. Germline V gene data show CDR1 as SGHRS and CDR2 as YFSETQ. V dropped 3 bases and J dropped 5; count of bases not matched to a gene: 4. The CDR3 bases are TGCGCCAGCAGCTCGACAGGGGGAATAGATACGCAGTATTTT. Translated, it gives CASSSTGGIDTQYF.

The V gene is TRBV10-3, the J gene TRBJ2-3; TRBD1 agrees at 9 bases. Germline lookup yields CDR1 ENHRY and CDR2 SYGVKD. The V segment lost 6 bases and the J segment 2 bases; nucleotides outside the gene matches: 9. The CDR3 is made up of 16 amino acids. This CDR3 is CAIRVDRGPFTDTQYF. DNA of the CDR3: TGTGCCATCAGGGTGGACAGGGGCCCTTTCACAGATACGCAGTATTTT.

The V call is TRBV9, the J call TRBJ2-1, with TRBD2 matching over 11 bases. CDR3 length: 15 amino acids. V lost 7 bases to trimming and J lost 7 bases; unmatched junction nucleotides: 10. Germline assignment: CDR1 SGDLS and CDR2 YYNGEE. CDR3 amino acids: CASAPSGRIWNEQFF. The CDR3 nucleotides read TGTGCCAGCGCACCTAGCGGGAGGATTTGGAATGAGCAGTTCTTC. Supplemented by reference TRBV9 and TRBJ2-1, the full variable domain reads DSGVTQTPKHLITATGQRVTLRCSPRSGDLSVYWYQQSLDQGLQFLIQYYNGEERAKGNILERFSAQQFPDLHSELNLSSLELGDSALYFCASAPSGRIWNEQFFGPGTRLTVL.

The V and J genes are TRBV10-3 and TRBJ1-2, with D perhaps matching TRBD1 (6 bases). Trimming took 4 bases from V and 7 from J, leaving 19 bases between them. Germline CDR1 is ENHRY and CDR2 is SYGVKD. The CDR3 runs to 15 residues. The CDR3 loop reads CAISASGDKGGGYTF. The CDR3 coding sequence is TGTGCCATCAGTGCGTCAGGGGATAAGGGGGGTGGCTACACCTTC.

In this sample, this clone turned up a few times. This rearrangement joins TRBV6-5 to TRBJ2-7; unclear D gene. The germline V gene has CDR1 MNHEY and CDR2 SVGAGI. V was trimmed by 7 bases and J by 6 bases, leaving 16 bases between them. The CDR3 sequence is 13 residues long. In nucleotides, the CDR3 is TGTGCCAGCATGACGACTCCTCTCGGCGAGCAGTACTTC. Protein product: CASMTTPLGEQYF.

In this sample, this clone turned up a few times. The V gene is TRBV6-4, the J gene TRBJ2-2; D may match TRBD1 or TRBD2 (5 bases each). V lost 4 bases and J lost 2, with 8 bases in between. The CDR3 spans 14 residues. The V gene's germline CDR1 is MRHNA and CDR2 SNTAGT. In nucleotides, the CDR3 is TGTGCCAGCAGTGGGGACGGAAACACCGGGGAGCTGTTTTTT. It yields the protein CASSGDGNTGELFF.

The chain recombines TRBV28 with TRBJ2-7; 7 positions match TRBD1. V trimming: 6 bases; J trimming: 1 base; junction bases outside the gene matches: 12. Germline loops: CDR1 MDHEN, CDR2 SYDVKM. This CDR3 is 16 amino acids long. The CDR3 region has the DNA TGTGCCAGCAGGATCCTCGGGACAGCAAAATCCTACGAGCAGTACTTC. It codes for CASRILGTAKSYEQYF. Using reference TRBV28 and TRBJ2-7 for the parts outside the CDR3, the full variable domain is DVKVTQSSRYLVKRTGEKVFLECVQDMDHENMFWYRQDPGLGLRLIYFSYDVKMKEKGDIPEGYSVSREKKERFSLILESASTNQTSMYLCASRILGTAKSYEQYFGPGTRLTVT.

In this sample, this clone turned up once. The V call is TRBV27, the J call TRBJ2-2; 9 bases line up with TRBD2. This CDR3 has 16 amino acids. Losses at the gene ends were 0 bases for V and 5 bases for J; bases not matched to a gene: 4. Germline V gene data show CDR1 as MNHEY and CDR2 as SMNVEV (reference sequence). DNA of the CDR3: TGTGCCAGCAGTTTATCCGGCGGGAGGGTAACCGGGGAGCTGTTTTTT. Its translation is CASSLSGGRVTGELFF.

The J gene is TRBJ2-1, the V gene TRBV10-3, with 10 bases that match TRBD2. Losses at the gene ends were 2 bases for V and 1 base for J; bases not matched to a gene: 2. From germline, CDR1 is ENHRY and CDR2 SYGVKD. CDR3 length: 16 residues. The CDR3 loop reads CAISERAGGSYNEQFF. Here the CDR3 DNA reads TGTGCCATCAGTGAGAGAGCGGGAGGGTCCTACAATGAGCAGTTCTTC.

The V call is TRBV19, the J call TRBJ2-4; D is possibly TRBD1 (6 bases). Trimming cost V 7 bases and J 3 bases, with 25 bases left between them. The length of the CDR3 is 18 residues. The germline V gene has CDR1 LNHDA and CDR2 SQIVND (reference sequence). The CDR3 reads CASTIRTGQSNGKNIQYF. In DNA, the CDR3 is TGTGCCAGTACCATCCGAACCGGACAGTCTAATGGCAAAAACATTCAGTACTTC.

CDR3 in DNA: TGCGCCAGCAGCTTGGCCGACCGGGACAGGGCCTCTAACTATGGCTACACCTTC. It yields the protein CASSLADRDRASNYGYTF. This chain joins TRBV5-1 and TRBJ1-2; 9 nucleotides match TRBD1. The germline V gene has CDR1 SGHRS and CDR2 YFSETQ. V was clipped by 0 bases and J by 0 bases; unmatched bases: 9. The CDR3 is 18 residues long.

The V call is TRBV13, the J call TRBJ2-3, with D possibly being TRBD1 or TRBD2 (6 bases each). The CDR3 has 18 residues. The germline V gene encodes CDR1 PRHDT and CDR2 FYEKMQ (reference sequence). Trimming took 2 bases from V and 2 from J, leaving 20 bases between them. In DNA, the CDR3 is TGTGCCAGCAGCTTATCAGCAGGAGGGGGGTACGACACAGATACGCAGTATTTT. Protein: CASSLSAGGGYDTDTQYF.

The chain carries TRBV11-2 and TRBJ2-1; D is possibly TRBD2 (6 bases). CDR1 and CDR2 from the germline V gene are SGHAT and FQNNGV. The CDR3 is 16 residues long. Trimming removed 1 base at V and 3 bases at J, with 13 bases between. CDR3 sequence: CASSLVGRGIYNEQFF. CDR3 in DNA: TGTGCCAGCAGCTTAGTAGGTCGGGGGATCTACAATGAGCAGTTCTTC.

The genes are TRBV7-3 and TRBJ2-3; TRBD1 aligns across 10 bases. CDR3 length equals 16 residues. The germline V gene has CDR1 SGHTA and CDR2 FQGTGA. V was pared by 5 bases and J by 2 bases, with 7 bases of the junction left unmatched. In nucleotides, the CDR3 is TGTGCCAGCAGCCCGGGACAGGGGTCCTACACAGATACGCAGTATTTT. Translated: CASSPGQGSYTDTQYF.

V and J are TRBV6-4 and TRBJ1-1; D is perhaps TRBD1 (6 bases). The CDR3 runs 12 residues. V dropped 7 bases and J dropped 1 base, with 7 bases sitting between them. The germline V gene encodes CDR1 MRHNA and CDR2 SNTAGT. CDR3 sequence: CASTQGNTEAFF. The CDR3 bases are TGTGCCAGCACACAGGGGAACACTGAAGCTTTCTTT.

The chain has TRBV10-3 and TRBJ2-5; TRBD2 is a possible D gene (5 bases). Germline CDR1 reads ENHRY; CDR2 reads SYGVKD. This CDR3 comprises 13 residues. Trimming pared 2 bases from V and 5 bases from J, leaving 9 bases between. The CDR3 coding sequence is TGTGCCATCAGTGAGGGGAGTAGGGAGACCCAGTACTTC. It yields the protein CAISEGSRETQYF.

This chain uses TRBV5-1 with TRBJ1-2; the D is unclear. Between the trimmed V and J ends, which lost 4 bases and 5 bases, there was a span of 9 bases. CDR1 SGHRS and CDR2 YFSETQ come from the germline V gene. The CDR3 totals 12 residues. The CDR3 DNA is TGCGCCAGCAGCCAAGGCGGATATGGCTACACCTTC. Encoded protein: CASSQGGYGYTF.

Here the CDR3 DNA reads TGTGCCAGCAGCTTAGTCGGGGGATATGGCTACACCTTC. Translated, it gives CASSLVGGYGYTF. The rearrangement uses TRBV7-9 and TRBJ1-2; D perhaps matches TRBD1 (5 bases). The germline V gene has CDR1 SEHNR and CDR2 FQNEAQ (reference sequence). Between the trimmed V and J ends, which lost 1 base and 5 bases, there was a span of 8 bases. The CDR3 extends over 13 amino acids.

This rearrangement joins TRBV7-2 to TRBJ1-5; D uncertain. V was cut by 2 bases and J by 3 bases, with 5 bases left in between. This CDR3 has 13 residues. Germline CDR1 is SGHTA and CDR2 is FQGNSA. The CDR3 DNA sequence: TGTGCCAGCAGCTTAATCGACAATCAGCCCCAGCATTTT. Its protein product is CASSLIDNQPQHF.

The chain couples TRBV18 to TRBJ2-2; possible D gene TRBD2, 6 bases. This CDR3 contains 16 residues. The V and J ends lost 3 bases and 6 bases respectively, with 17 bases between them. Looked up from germline, CDR1 is KGHSH and CDR2 is LQKENI. The DNA of the CDR3 is TGTGCCAGCTCACCCCACCCGGGAGCTGAATCCGGGGAGCTGTTTTTT. This encodes CASSPHPGAESGELFF.

A single count supports this clone. CDR3 in amino acids: CAITKDGVNTGELFF. CDR3 nucleotides: TGTGCCATCACCAAGGACGGAGTAAACACCGGGGAGCTGTTTTTT. The J gene is TRBJ2-2, the V gene TRBV10-3; D not resolved. V was pared by 7 bases and J by 2 bases, with 14 bases between. The germline CDR1 and CDR2 sequences are ENHRY and SYGVKD. This CDR3 spans 15 amino acids.

This clone was counted a few times. V and J are TRBV14 and TRBJ2-1; 8 nucleotides align to TRBD1. The CDR3 contains 14 residues. From germline, CDR1 is SGHDN and CDR2 FVKESK. The V and J ends lost 4 bases and 6 bases, in that order; junction bases with no gene match: 5. The CDR3 region is CASSPWTGINEQFF. Here the CDR3 DNA reads TGTGCCAGCAGCCCCTGGACAGGGATCAATGAGCAGTTCTTC.

The chain uses TRBV18 and TRBJ2-5; unclear D gene. V dropped 3 bases and J dropped 5 bases, with 13 bases sitting between them. The CDR3 is 14 residues long. Germline V CDR1 and CDR2: KGHSH, LQKENI. DNA of the CDR3: TGTGCCAGCTCACCGAGCCGATCCGGGGAGACCCAGTACTTC. Protein product: CASSPSRSGETQYF.